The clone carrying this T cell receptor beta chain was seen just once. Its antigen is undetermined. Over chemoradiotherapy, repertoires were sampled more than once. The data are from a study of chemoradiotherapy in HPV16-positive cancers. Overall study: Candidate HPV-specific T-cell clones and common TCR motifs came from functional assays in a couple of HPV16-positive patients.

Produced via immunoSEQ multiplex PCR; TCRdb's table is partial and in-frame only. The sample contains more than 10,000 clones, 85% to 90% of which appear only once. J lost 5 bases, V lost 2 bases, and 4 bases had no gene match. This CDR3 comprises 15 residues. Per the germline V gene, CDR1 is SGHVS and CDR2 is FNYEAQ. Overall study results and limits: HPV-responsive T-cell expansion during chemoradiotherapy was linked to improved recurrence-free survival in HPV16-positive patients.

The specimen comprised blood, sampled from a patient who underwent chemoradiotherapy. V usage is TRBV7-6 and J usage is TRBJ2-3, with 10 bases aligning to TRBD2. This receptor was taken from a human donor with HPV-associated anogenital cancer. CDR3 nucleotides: TGTGCCAGCAGCTTAACTAGCGGGGATGTAGATACGCAGTATTTT. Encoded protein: CASSLTSGDVDTQYF.